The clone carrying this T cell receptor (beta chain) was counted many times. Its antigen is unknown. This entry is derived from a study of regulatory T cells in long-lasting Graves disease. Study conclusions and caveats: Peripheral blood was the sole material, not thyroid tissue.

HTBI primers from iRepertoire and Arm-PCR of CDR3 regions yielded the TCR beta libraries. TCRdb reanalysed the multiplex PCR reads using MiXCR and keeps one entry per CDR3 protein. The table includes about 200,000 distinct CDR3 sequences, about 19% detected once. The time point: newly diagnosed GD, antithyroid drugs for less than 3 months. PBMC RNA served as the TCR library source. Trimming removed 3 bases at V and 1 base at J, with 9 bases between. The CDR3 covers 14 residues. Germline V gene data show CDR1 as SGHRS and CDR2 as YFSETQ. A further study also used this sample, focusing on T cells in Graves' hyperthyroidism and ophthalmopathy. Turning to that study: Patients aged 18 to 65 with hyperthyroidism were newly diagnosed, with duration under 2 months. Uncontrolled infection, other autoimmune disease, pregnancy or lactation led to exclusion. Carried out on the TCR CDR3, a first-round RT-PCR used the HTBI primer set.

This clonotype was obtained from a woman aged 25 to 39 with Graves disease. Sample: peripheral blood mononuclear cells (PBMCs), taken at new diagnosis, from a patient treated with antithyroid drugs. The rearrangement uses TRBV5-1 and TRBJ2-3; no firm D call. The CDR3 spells CASSSARGTDTQYF. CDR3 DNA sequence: TGCGCCAGCAGCTCTGCACGGGGCACAGATACGCAGTATTTT.